A selection of T cell receptor beta chains follows, all from one sample in a study of T-cell memory formation after mild COVID-19. From the 5' RACE reads, TCRdb called clonotypes with MiXCR, one entry per CDR3 protein. The table records roughly 600,000 distinct CDR3 sequences, approximately 19% of them present only once. The sample taken for sequencing was PBMCs or a T cell subset sorted from them (not recorded which). The receptor source for this set is an adult woman who had mild COVID-19 (a few samples of this study predate the infection). Cell type and time point are not known. Each CDR3 is given with its conserved first and last residue. Fields, in order: clone size, J gene, D gene, V gene, CDR3 DNA, CDR3 protein. The D gene is left open where the match is weak. A row's size may be missing; if present it is once, few, many or a size class.

many TRBJ2-3 TRBD1 TRBV7-3 TGTGCCAGCAGCCCACCGGGACAGGGCACAGATACGCAGTATTTT CASSPPGQGTDTQYF
few TRBJ1-2 - TRBV14 TGTGCCAGCAGCTTAGGACATTCTACAAACTATGGCTACACCTTC CASSLGHSTNYGYTF
- TRBJ1-5 - TRBV4-1 TGCGCCAGCAGCTCCGGACATAATAATCAGCCCCAGCATTTT CASSSGHNNQPQHF
- TRBJ1-2 TRBD1 TRBV24-1 TGTGCCACCAGTGATTTCGGACAGGCGTATGGCTACACCTTC CATSDFGQAYGYTF
few TRBJ2-4 - TRBV5-5 TGTGCCAGCAGCTCCCAGGGGACAAACATTCAGTACTTC CASSSQGTNIQYF
- TRBJ2-2 - TRBV2 TGTGACAGCAGGGCCAGGGGTTTAATTGAAAACACCGGGGAGCTGTTTTTT CDSRARGLIENTGELFF
- TRBJ2-6 TRBD2 TRBV9 TGTGCCAGCAGCGCCCCGTTCGTCGGGGGGGATGGGGCCAACGTCCTGACTTTC CASSAPFVGGDGANVLTF
many TRBJ1-1 - TRBV10-3 TGTGCCATCAGTGAGTCACGGAGGTTCACTGAAGCTTTCTTT CAISESRRFTEAFF
few TRBJ1-2 - TRBV7-8 TGTGCCAGCAGCTTAGCCGGGGCGTACCCCCTTAACTATGGCTACACCTTC CASSLAGAYPLNYGYTF
few TRBJ2-1 - TRBV20-1 TGCAGTGCTAGAGTATATTCCTCTCTAGGCTTTAACTACAATGAGCAGTTCTTC CSARVYSSLGFNYNEQFF
few TRBJ2-5 TRBD2 TRBV6-2/TRBV6-3 TGTGCCAGCAGCCGACCGACTAGCCCCGCGTACTTC CASSRPTSPAYF
- TRBJ2-7 TRBD1 TRBV7-6 TGTGCCAGCAGCCAAGGTGATGTCAGGGGGCCTGGGGAGCAGTACTTC CASSQGDVRGPGEQYF
- TRBJ2-1 TRBD2 TRBV2 TGTGCCAGCAGTGCGATTACGGGACTAACCTTTGAGCAGTTCTTC CASSAITGLTFEQFF
few TRBJ1-5 TRBD1 TRBV6-1 TGTGCCAGCAGCAATCTGGACAGGACTAATCAGCCCCAGCATTTT CASSNLDRTNQPQHF
few TRBJ1-2 - TRBV19 TGTGCCAGTAGTACCCTGGTGCGGGACGGAAACTATGGCTACACCTTC CASSTLVRDGNYGYTF
- TRBJ1-2 - TRBV5-1 TGCGCCAGCAGTCCCTTCGGGGACGGAGGCTACACCTTC CASSPFGDGGYTF
- TRBJ1-2 TRBD1 TRBV5-1 TGCGCCAGCAGCTTAAAGACCCAGGGACAGGGAGAGCTATGGGGGCCTGGCTACACCTTC CASSLKTQGQGELWGPGYTF
few TRBJ2-1 TRBD2 TRBV12-3/TRBV12-4 TGTGCCAGCAGTTTTCCCAGATCGACTAGCGGGGCCCAACCGAGCTCCTACAATGAGCAGTTCTTC CASSFPRSTSGAQPSSYNEQFF
few TRBJ2-1 TRBD2 TRBV11-3 TGTGCCAGCAGCTATAGCCTTAGCGGGAATGAGCAGTTCTTC CASSYSLSGNEQFF
- TRBJ1-1 - TRBV7-9 TGTGCCAGCAGCTCGGTTGTGAACACTGAAGCTTTCTTT CASSSVVNTEAFF
few TRBJ2-5 - TRBV4-2 TGTGCCAGCAGCCAAGAGGGATCGCAAGAGACCCAGTACTTC CASSQEGSQETQYF
once TRBJ2-7 TRBD1 TRBV7-9 TGTGCCAGCAGCTGGGGGCCCCGGGACAGAGCCTCCTACGAGCAGTACTTC CASSWGPRDRASYEQYF
- TRBJ1-2 - TRBV9 TGTGCCAGCTGGGGGGGGACTAGCTATGGCTACACCTTC CASWGGTSYGYTF
- TRBJ2-1 TRBD2 TRBV11-2 TGTGCCAGCGGCCTGAGCGGGAGTGGAAATGAGCAGTTCTTC CASGLSGSGNEQFF
- TRBJ2-1 TRBD2 TRBV6-2/TRBV6-3 TGTGCCAGCAGCCCGAGCGGGGCCTCCTACAATGAGCAGTTCTTC CASSPSGASYNEQFF
- TRBJ1-6 - TRBV14 TGTGCCAGCAGCTTAGGGGTCTCCAATTCACCCCTCCACTTT CASSLGVSNSPLHF